Detailed here is one TCR beta chain. This sample was included in a study of blood T cell repertoires in COVID-19. Per the original methods: Estimation of nucleated cell counts relied on the amplification of reference gene primers. Profiled with immunoSEQ multiplex PCR; TCRdb holds only in-frame clones, not every one. V and J calls and clone size are as listed in that table; D and trimming were resolved from the DNA. The sample records 75,000 to 100,000 clones, 70% to 90% being singletons. This sequence was found in a human donor with acute or convalescent COVID-19. The donor label of this sample is uncertain. Sequenced sample: peripheral blood.

CDR3 nucleotides: TGTGCCAGTAGTATAGGATCCGGGTATGGCTACACCTTC. This gives the protein CASSIGSGYGYTF. This rearrangement joins TRBV19 to TRBJ1-2; D remains ambiguous. V lost 1 base and J 5 bases, leaving 8 bases between the germline ends. In germline, CDR1 is LNHDA, CDR2 SQIVND (reference sequence). This CDR3 has 13 residues.